The 5 T cell receptor beta chains presented below share a single source sample, sequenced in a study of blood T cells in healthy people across ages. Together with a sample-barcoded 5' primer, a J-beta primer mix was included in a second PCR lasting about 6 to 11 cycles. TCRdb analysed the 5' RACE reads with MiXCR anew, one entry per CDR3 protein. The table lists 1.5 million to 2 million distinct CDR3 sequences, approximately 50% of them singletons. Material for sequencing was blood. These TCRs come from a woman aged 40 to 50 in good health.

The chain recombines TRBV2 with TRBJ1-2; D is unresolved. The germline V and J ends were trimmed by 4 bases and 4 bases, with 16 bases remaining between them. There are 15 residues in the CDR3. Germline CDR1 is SNHLY and CDR2 is FYNNEI. CDR3 sequence reads: CASSVGLTKAYGYTF. The DNA of the CDR3 is TGTGCCAGCAGTGTTGGCCTAACTAAGGCCTATGGCTACACCTTC.

This clonotype was seen many times. The DNA for the CDR3 is TGTGCCATCAGTGAGAAAGAGACCCAGTACTTC. The encoded protein is CAISEKETQYF. The genes are TRBV10-3 and TRBJ2-5; D not certain. The CDR3 loop spans 11 amino acids. Germline V gene sequence: CDR1 ENHRY, CDR2 SYGVKD. V was shortened by 2 bases and J by 3 bases, with 1 base between the two germline ends.

The chain combines TRBV20-1 with TRBJ2-1; TRBD1 matches at 9 bases. Germline V CDR1 and CDR2: DFQATT, SNEGSKA (reference sequence). V lost 3 bases, J lost 5 bases, and 8 bases stayed unmatched. The CDR3 runs to 15 residues. The CDR3 spells CSASPDRGENNEQFF. CDR3 nucleotides: TGCAGTGCTAGCCCCGACAGGGGGGAGAACAATGAGCAGTTCTTC.

The V and J genes are TRBV7-2 and TRBJ2-5, with 8 bases matching TRBD1. J was trimmed by 4 bases and V by 0 bases; bases with no gene match: 4. CDR3 size: 15 residues. Looked up from germline, CDR1 is SGHTA and CDR2 is FQGNSA. The CDR3 loop is CASSLARTGTETQYF. CDR3 sequence (DNA): TGTGCCAGCAGCTTAGCCAGGACAGGGACAGAGACCCAGTACTTC.

V and J are TRBV3-1 and TRBJ2-7, with D unclear. Trimming took off 0 bases at V and 6 bases at J, with 21 bases between the two ends. The CDR3 totals 17 residues. Germline assignment: CDR1 LGHDT and CDR2 YNNKEL (reference sequence). In DNA, the CDR3 is TGTGCCAGCAGCCAAGAGGTGGACCTTTCCCCTCCGCGCGAGCAGTACTTC. It specifies CASSQEVDLSPPREQYF.